This TCR beta chain was captured by sequencing in a study of CD8+ T cells in alopecia areata. Study findings and constraints: The treated group had a single nonresponder, limiting CD8+ expansion-response conclusions. Many expanded lesional clones persisted in scalp and blood during tofacitinib. Significant decreases in scalp clonality and expanded CD8+ clones followed tofacitinib treatment.

Treatment described: oral pan-JAK inhibitor, 5-10 mg twice daily. This clone was recorded a few times. Its matching antigen is unknown. The CDR3 runs to 12 residues. The V gene lost 4 bases and the J gene lost 2 bases, with 5 bases spanning the gap. Per germline, CDR1 SGHTS and CDR2 YDEGEE. RNA extraction and reverse transcription yielded cDNA as sequencing template. Using immunoSEQ multiplex PCR, the repertoire was profiled, and TCRdb retains in-frame clones only, with some absent. The data show 80,000 or so clones, approximately 64% seen once. The receptor's source is a human donor with alopecia areata. The rearrangement uses TRBV5-8 and TRBJ2-3; D remains ambiguous. Material: CD8+ T cells sorted from blood, obtained at week 24, from a patient treated with tofacitinib. The CDR3 protein is CASSPVTDTQYF. The CDR3 DNA reads TGTGCCAGCAGCCCCGTCACAGATACGCAGTATTTT.